A single sample is the source of the 20 T cell receptor beta chains below, sequenced in a study of cytomegalovirus exposure and HLA in healthy donors. Amplification used 60 Vbeta primers and 13 Jbeta primers. Produced via immunoSEQ multiplex PCR; TCRdb's table is partial and in-frame only. The table lists 100,000 to 150,000 clones, 80% of them singletons. Sequencing input: PBMCs. The receptor set was obtained from a woman aged 40 to 55 in good health and CMV-seronegative.

The gene calls are TRBV10-3 and TRBJ1-5; D perhaps matches TRBD1 (5 bases). In germline, CDR1 is ENHRY, CDR2 SYGVKD. Trimming removed 7 bases from V and 0 bases from J, with 13 bases in between. This CDR3 is 15 amino acids long. This chain's CDR3 is CAIKFHRYSNQPQHF. The CDR3 region has the DNA TGTGCCATCAAGTTCCACAGGTATAGCAATCAGCCCCAGCATTTT.

J is TRBJ1-4 and V is TRBV6-6, with D uncertain. The V end lost 6 bases, the J end lost 13 bases, and 15 bases lay between the germline ends. The CDR3 runs to 12 residues. The germline CDR1 and CDR2 sequences are MNHNY and SVGAGI (reference sequence). As DNA, the CDR3 is TGTGCCAGCAGCCTTCCGTACGGTGGACTGTTTTTT. This encodes CASSLPYGGLFF.

The chain recombines TRBV18 with TRBJ1-5; a weak D match, TRBD1 (5 bases). The CDR3 loop spans 15 amino acids. The V end lost 2 bases, the J end lost 1 base, and 9 bases lay between the germline ends. Germline V gene lookup returns CDR1 KGHSH and CDR2 LQKENI. CDR3 DNA: TGTGCCAGCTCACCAGGGGCAGTAAGCAATCAGCCCCAGCATTTT. Translation gives CASSPGAVSNQPQHF. Looking up the rest from reference TRBV18 and TRBJ1-5 gives the full variable domain: NAGVMQNPRHLVRRRGQEARLRCSPMKGHSHVYWYRQLPEEGLKFMVYLQKENIIDESGMPKERFSAEFPKEGPSILRIQQVVRGDSAAYFCASSPGAVSNQPQHFGDGTRLSIL.

Worth noting for this clone: The sample has other DNA sequences that encode this CDR3 too. The chain couples TRBV18 to TRBJ2-1; D perhaps matches TRBD2 (6 bases). V dropped 3 bases and J dropped 7 bases, with 13 bases sitting between them. Germline-derived CDR1 and CDR2 are KGHSH and LQKENI. This CDR3 spans 14 amino acids. The CDR3 spells CASSPGGTGNEQFF. In DNA, the CDR3 is TGTGCCAGCTCACCGGGGGGTACTGGGAATGAGCAGTTCTTC.

As concerns this clone: A far more abundant clone sits one base away, making this likely a read error. The chain joins TRBV5-4 to TRBJ2-7; perhaps TRBD1 as D (6 bases). The V gene lost 0 bases and the J gene lost 5 bases, with 9 bases spanning the gap. CDR3 length: 13 residues. From germline, CDR1 is SGHNT and CDR2 YYREEE (reference sequence). Here the CDR3 reads CASSLGGGDEQYF. CDR3 DNA sequence: TGTGCCAGCAGCTTGGGTGGGGGCGACGAGCAGTACTTC. Full variable domain (missing parts from reference TRBV5-4 and TRBJ2-7): ETGVTQSPTHLIKTRGQQVTLRCSSQSGHNTVSWYQQALGQGPQFIFQYYREEENGRGNFPPRFSGLQFPNYSSELNVNALELDDSALYLCASSLGGGDEQYFGPGTRLTVT.

CDR3 nucleotides: TGTGCCAGCAGTTTATTACCTCTTGGAGGAAACATTCAGTACTTC. Residues: CASSLLPLGGNIQYF. The chain carries TRBV28 and TRBJ2-4; D is possibly TRBD2 (5 bases). The germline CDR1 and CDR2 sequences are MDHEN and SYDVKM. The CDR3 is made up of 15 amino acids. The V gene lost 1 base and the J gene lost 6 bases, with 13 bases spanning the gap.

The J gene is TRBJ2-7, the V gene TRBV4-1; no clear D. Germline loops: CDR1 MGHRA, CDR2 YSYEKL. The length of the CDR3 is 14 residues. Between the trimmed V and J ends, which lost 0 bases and 2 bases, there was a span of 8 bases. Here the CDR3 reads CASSQDPRTYEQYF. The CDR3 nucleotides read TGCGCCAGCAGCCAAGATCCTAGGACCTACGAGCAGTACTTC.

Worth noting for this clone: The junction differs from germline at one of its ends, possibly a read error. The rearrangement joins TRBV2 to TRBJ2-5; TRBD1 matches 7 bases. CDR1 and CDR2 from the germline V gene are SNHLY and FYNNEI. The CDR3 runs 13 residues. The CDR3 DNA sequence: TGTGCCACCAGTGGGACAGCTCAAGAGACCCAGTACTTC. This encodes CATSGTAQETQYF. Full variable domain (rest looked up from reference TRBV2 and TRBJ2-5): EPEVTQTPSHQVTQMGQEVILRCVPISNHLYFYWYRQILGQKVEFLVSFYNNEISEKSEIFDDQFSVERPDGSNFTLKIRSTKLEDSAMYFCATSGTAQETQYFGPGTRLLVL.

This clone was detected only a few times. Other DNA sequences in the sample encode the same CDR3. The CDR3, as DNA: TGTGCCAGCTCCGGAGGGGAGCAGTACTTC. Translated, it gives CASSGGEQYF. The chain is built from TRBV2 and TRBJ2-7, with D tentatively TRBD2 (6 bases). Germline CDR1 is SNHLY and CDR2 is FYNNEI. CDR3 length equals 10 residues. V was cut by 8 bases and J by 7 bases, with 9 bases left in between.

The V and J genes are TRBV28 and TRBJ1-5; TRBD1 matches 7 bases. CDR1 MDHEN and CDR2 SYDVKM come from the germline V gene. With V trimmed by 5 bases and J by 4 bases, 5 bases remained unmatched. The CDR3 sequence is 14 residues long. The CDR3 protein is CASSHGTDNQPQHF. CDR3 DNA sequence: TGTGCCAGCAGTCACGGGACAGATAATCAGCCCCAGCATTTT. Variable domain in full (rest from reference TRBV28 and TRBJ1-5): DVKVTQSSRYLVKRTGEKVFLECVQDMDHENMFWYRQDPGLGLRLIYFSYDVKMKEKGDIPEGYSVSREKKERFSLILESASTNQTSMYLCASSHGTDNQPQHFGDGTRLSIL.

The gene calls are TRBV27 and TRBJ1-2; TRBD1 agrees at 8 bases. Germline-derived CDR1 and CDR2 are MNHEY and SMNVEV (reference sequence). J gave up 3 bases and V 4 bases, and 7 bases lay outside the gene matches. The CDR3 sequence is 15 residues long. CDR3 nucleotides: TGTGCCAGCAGTTCCCGGGACAGGAGGGACTATGGCTACACCTTC. Encoded protein: CASSSRDRRDYGYTF.

The chain carries TRBV19 and TRBJ2-5, with 9 bases lining up with TRBD2. The CDR3 covers 15 residues. Germline V gene sequence: CDR1 LNHDA, CDR2 SQIVND (reference sequence). J gave up 5 bases and V 5 bases, and 9 bases lay outside the gene matches. CDR3 DNA: TGTGCCAGTAGTCCCGTAGCGGGGGAGGGGGAGACCCAGTACTTC. It translates to CASSPVAGEGETQYF.

V and J are TRBV28 and TRBJ2-7, with 7 bases lining up with TRBD1. The CDR3 is 14 residues long. V was clipped by 8 bases and J by 0 bases; unmatched bases: 7. CDR1 MDHEN and CDR2 SYDVKM come from the germline V gene. The DNA for the CDR3 is TGTGCCAGCGTAACAAGGACAGGCTCCTACGAGCAGTACTTC. The encoded protein is CASVTRTGSYEQYF. Together with reference TRBV28 and TRBJ2-7, the CDR3 gives the full variable domain: DVKVTQSSRYLVKRTGEKVFLECVQDMDHENMFWYRQDPGLGLRLIYFSYDVKMKEKGDIPEGYSVSREKKERFSLILESASTNQTSMYLCASVTRTGSYEQYFGPGTRLTVT.

The chain has TRBV7-2 and TRBJ2-7; 12 bases match TRBD2. After removal of 4 bases from V and 4 bases from J, the junction contained 5 bases not matched to a gene. The CDR3 is made up of 15 amino acids. CDR1 is SGHTA, CDR2 FQGNSA, per germline. As DNA, the CDR3 is TGTGCCAGCAGCTGGGCTAGCGGGGGGGAGTACGAGCAGTACTTC. The encoded protein is CASSWASGGEYEQYF. The variable domain in full, with the rest retrieved from reference TRBV7-2 and TRBJ2-7, is GAGVSQSPSNKVTEKGKDVELRCDPISGHTALYWYRQSLGQGLEFLIYFQGNSAPDKSGLPSDRFSAERTGGSVSTLTIQRTQQEDSAVYLCASSWASGGEYEQYFGPGTRLTVT.

The CDR3 here is CASSLAGQGSFGELFF. The CDR3 nucleotides are TGTGCCAGCAGTTTAGCGGGACAGGGTAGTTTCGGGGAGCTGTTTTTT. The chain employs TRBV28 and TRBJ2-2, with 9 bases matching TRBD1. With 2 bases clipped from V and 7 bases from J, the junction kept 8 bases outside the gene matches. The CDR3 has 16 residues. From germline, CDR1 is MDHEN and CDR2 SYDVKM.

This rearrangement joins TRBV6-6 to TRBJ2-4, with D possibly being TRBD1 (5 bases). Per the germline V gene, CDR1 is MNHNY and CDR2 is SVGAGI (reference sequence). The length of the CDR3 is 15 residues. Between the trimmed V and J ends, which lost 2 bases and 3 bases, there was a span of 11 bases. The DNA of the CDR3 is TGTGCCAGCAGTTACCAGGGTGGGGTCAAAAACATTCAGTACTTC. This codes for CASSYQGGVKNIQYF.

This clone was detected a few times. The chain uses TRBV6-5 and TRBJ1-4, with 8 bases that match TRBD1. V lost 3 bases to trimming and J lost 4 bases; unmatched junction nucleotides: 7. Germline V gene lookup returns CDR1 MNHEY and CDR2 SVGAGI. CDR3 size: 16 residues. CDR3 amino acids: CASSYSPGGLNEKLFF. In DNA form, the CDR3 reads TGTGCCAGCAGTTATTCCCCAGGGGGCCTTAATGAAAAACTGTTTTTT.

The chain is built from TRBV7-2 and TRBJ1-1; 9 bases align to TRBD1. CDR3 size: 14 residues. CDR1 SGHTA and CDR2 FQGNSA come from the germline V gene. Trimming cost V 4 bases and J 7 bases; bases outside gene matches: 7. The CDR3 is CASSSYRGRGEAFF. In DNA, the CDR3 is TGTGCCAGCAGCTCCTACAGGGGGCGCGGTGAAGCTTTCTTT.

The chain uses TRBV9 and TRBJ2-5, with TRBD2 identical over 9 bases. The junction had 6 bases not matched to a gene; V was cut back by 1 base and J by 5 bases. The germline V gene encodes CDR1 SGDLS and CDR2 YYNGEE. CDR3 length: 15 residues. The CDR3 DNA reads TGTGCCAGCAGCGTAACCAGCGGGGGGCGCGAGACCCAGTACTTC. The encoded protein is CASSVTSGGRETQYF.

The chain employs TRBV23-1 and TRBJ2-4, with TRBD1 identical over 10 bases. TRBV23-1 is an open reading frame, and its role is uncertain. The CDR3 totals 21 residues. V shed 3 bases and J 1 base; nucleotides not matched to a gene: 18. CDR3 loop: CASSQFSRMGQGKEAKNIQYF. CDR3 nucleotides: TGCGCCAGCAGTCAGTTCAGTAGGATGGGACAGGGGAAGGAGGCCAAAAACATTCAGTACTTC.